This entry is about one T cell receptor beta chain. Sequencing used immunoSEQ multiplex PCR; TCRdb keeps in-frame clones, though not all of them. The data hold 2 million to 2.5 million clones, with roughly 95% observed a single time. The sample originates from a study of shared clonotypes between healthy human individuals. Donors were Caucasian adults residing in Nashville, Tennessee, USA. V trimming: 6 bases; J trimming: 1 base; junction bases outside the gene matches: 7. The CDR3 has 15 residues. The germline V gene encodes CDR1 MNHEY and CDR2 SMNVEV (reference sequence). The chain links TRBV27 to TRBJ2-7; 9 bases agree with TRBD1. Sample: naive CD4+ T cells sorted from blood. The subset: CD45RA+ positively selected. The receptor was isolated from a man aged 18-30 years in good health. The DNA of the CDR3 is TGTGCCAGCAGGCTGGGACAGGGAAGATCCTACGAGCAGTACTTC. This codes for CASRLGQGRSYEQYF.